These 19 T cell receptor beta chains were all obtained from the same sample, sequenced in a study of blood T cells in healthy people across ages. A second PCR of roughly 6 to 12 cycles used a sample-barcoded 5' primer and a J-beta primer mix. TCRdb fed the 5' RACE reads into MiXCR, producing one record per CDR3 protein. The table lists approximately 730,000 distinct CDR3 sequences, about 42% of them singletons. The specimen sequenced was blood. Receptor source: a woman aged 55-75 years in good health.

V and J are TRBV2 and TRBJ1-6; D is undetermined. Germline CDR1 and CDR2: SNHLY and FYNNEI. The CDR3 runs to 14 residues. The V end was cut by 4 bases, the J end by 7 bases, with 11 bases between. CDR3 DNA: TGTGCCAGCAGTGTTGAGAGAAACAATTCACCCCTCCACTTT. It specifies CASSVERNNSPLHF.

This clonotype was observed a handful of times. The chain uses TRBV5-6 and TRBJ1-2, with D possibly matching TRBD1 (5 bases). The CDR3 runs 14 residues. Germline V CDR1 and CDR2: SGHDT, YYEEEE. Trimming cost V 6 bases and J 12 bases, with 24 bases left between them. DNA of the CDR3: TGTGCCAGCACCTACTTGAGGGAAGGCGGGACGGACACCTTC. The encoded protein is CASTYLREGGTDTF. Based on the CDR3 plus reference TRBV5-6 and TRBJ1-2, the full variable domain is DAGVTQSPTHLIKTRGQQVTLRCSPKSGHDTVSWYQQALGQGPQFIFQYYEEEERQRGNFPDRFSGHQFPNYSSELNVNALLLGDSALYLCASTYLREGGTDTFGSGTRLTVV.

The rearrangement uses TRBV7-9 and TRBJ2-7; no clear D. From germline, CDR1 is SEHNR and CDR2 FQNEAQ (reference sequence). The germline V and J ends were trimmed by 0 bases and 0 bases, with 12 bases remaining between them. The CDR3 is made up of 16 amino acids. In DNA form, the CDR3 reads TGTGCCAGCAGCTTAGCGCCGGTGACGGGCTCCTACGAGCAGTACTTC. This codes for CASSLAPVTGSYEQYF.

CDR3 protein: CSARIQETQYF. The CDR3 DNA sequence: TGCAGTGCTAGGATCCAAGAGACCCAGTACTTC. The chain is built from TRBV20-1 and TRBJ2-5; D ambiguous. The CDR3 runs to 11 residues. Germline V gene sequence: CDR1 DFQATT, CDR2 SNEGSKA (reference sequence). V lost 3 bases and J 1 base, leaving 3 bases between the germline ends.

This clonotype has more than one count but fewer than ten. This may be a read error: a much more frequent sequence differs by one nucleotide. The chain has TRBV5-1 and TRBJ2-1; weak D call: TRBD2 (7 bases). Germline loops: CDR1 SGHRS, CDR2 YFSETQ. This CDR3 spans 15 amino acids. V was shortened by 3 bases and J by 3 bases, with 13 bases between the two germline ends. CDR3 sequence: CASSWGGGHYNEQFF. CDR3 sequence (DNA): TGCGCCAGCAGCTGGGGGGGGGGGCACTACAATGAGCAGTTCTTC.

The V gene is TRBV6-5, the J gene TRBJ1-5; D is unresolved. The V gene lost 6 bases and the J gene lost 3 bases, with 9 bases spanning the gap. The CDR3 is 13 amino acids. Per germline, CDR1 MNHEY and CDR2 SVGAGI. CDR3 sequence (DNA): TGTGCCAGCAGCAACACGTTCAATCAGCCCCAGCATTTT. This encodes CASSNTFNQPQHF.

The CDR3 sequence is CASSLALTLPTHEQYF. In DNA, the CDR3 is TGCGCCAGCAGCTTGGCCTTGACCCTGCCCACCCACGAGCAGTACTTC. This sequence joins TRBV5-1 and TRBJ2-5, with D unclear. Gene TRBJ2-7 matches the end of the DNA better, so the J call may be wrong. The CDR3 is 16 amino acids. Germline lookup yields CDR1 SGHRS and CDR2 YFSETQ.

The chain links TRBV20-1 to TRBJ2-6; D gene uncertain. Germline lookup yields CDR1 DFQATT and CDR2 SNEGSKA (reference sequence). The ends were cut back, 6 bases at V and 0 bases at J, with 6 bases in the middle. The CDR3 loop spans 13 amino acids. CDR3 nucleotides: TGCAGTGCGCACACCTCTGGGGCCAACGTCCTGACTTTC. The encoded protein is CSAHTSGANVLTF.

Of note for this clonotype: The junction departs from the called germline gene at one end, perhaps through a read error. The J gene is TRBJ2-1, the V gene TRBV7-3; tentatively, D is TRBD1 or TRBD2 (5 bases each). Germline V CDR1 and CDR2: SGHTA, FQGTGA. CDR3 length: 17 amino acids. The CDR3 DNA reads TGTGCCAGCAGCCGACAGACCCTCGGAGGACCCTACAGTGAGCAGTTCTTC. It codes for CASSRQTLGGPYSEQFF.

The V gene is TRBV20-1, the J gene TRBJ2-1, with 10 bases identical to TRBD2. CDR1 is DFQATT, CDR2 SNEGSKA, per germline (reference sequence). The CDR3 contains 15 residues. The CDR3 DNA follows: TGCAGCGGGGGGCGGGCTAGCGGGAGAGGGCATAAGCAGTTCTTC. Residues: CSGGRASGRGHKQFF.

The V and J genes are TRBV7-2 and TRBJ1-1, with TRBD1 as a possible D gene (5 bases). This CDR3 spans 14 amino acids. V lost 5 bases, J lost 4 bases, and 14 bases lay in between. Germline CDR1 and CDR2: SGHTA and FQGNSA. The CDR3 region is CASSPMQGATEAFF. CDR3 in DNA: TGTGCCAGCAGCCCGATGCAGGGCGCCACTGAAGCTTTCTTT. The full variable domain, completed using reference TRBV7-2 and TRBJ1-1, is GAGVSQSPSNKVTEKGKDVELRCDPISGHTALYWYRQSLGQGLEFLIYFQGNSAPDKSGLPSDRFSAERTGGSVSTLTIQRTQQEDSAVYLCASSPMQGATEAFFGQGTRLTVV.

This clonotype was counted a few times. The chain combines TRBV27 with TRBJ2-7, with D maybe TRBD2 (5 bases). Germline V lookup: CDR1 MNHEY, CDR2 SMNVEV (reference sequence). Trimming cost V 3 bases and J 0 bases, with 9 bases left between them. This CDR3 region has 14 residues. CDR3 bases: TGTGCCAGCAGTTTCGGGGATAGCTCCTACGAGCAGTACTTC. Residues: CASSFGDSSYEQYF.

This clonotype occurred many times. The V gene is TRBV7-2, the J gene TRBJ2-5, with 12 positions matching TRBD2. CDR3 length: 16 residues. V dropped 7 bases and J dropped 5; count of bases not matched to a gene: 11. Germline V gene lookup returns CDR1 SGHTA and CDR2 FQGNSA. The CDR3 loop is CASTPSGLAGVETQYF. The CDR3 bases are TGTGCCAGCACCCCTTCGGGACTAGCGGGTGTGGAGACCCAGTACTTC.

This chain joins TRBV4-3 and TRBJ2-7; TRBD2 aligns across 7 bases. The DNA matches TRBJ2-5 better at its end, which makes the J call doubtful. The CDR3 spans 15 residues. The germline V gene has CDR1 LGHNA and CDR2 YSLEER. CDR3 in amino acids: CASSQDAGVLETQYF. In nucleotides, the CDR3 is TGCGCCAGCAGCCAAGATGCGGGAGTGTTGGAGACCCAGTACTTC.

The chain couples TRBV12-3 or TRBV12-4 to TRBJ1-2, with a weak D call TRBD1 (6 bases). V shed 5 bases and J shed 7 bases, with 17 bases lying between them. The CDR3 loop spans 14 amino acids. The CDR3 loop is CASSLEGGPSGYTF. In DNA form, the CDR3 reads TGTGCCAGCAGTCTCGAAGGGGGTCCTAGTGGCTACACCTTC.

This chain links TRBV7-2 with TRBJ2-3; D possibly corresponds to TRBD2 (6 bases). The CDR3 has 16 amino acids. CDR1 and CDR2 from the germline V gene are SGHTA and FQGNSA. V dropped 1 base and J dropped 7 bases, with 18 bases sitting between them. This CDR3 is CASSLEGAGSANTQYF. The CDR3 DNA reads TGTGCCAGCAGCTTAGAAGGGGCGGGGTCGGCTAATACGCAGTATTTT. The full variable domain, rest sourced from reference TRBV7-2 and TRBJ2-3, is GAGVSQSPSNKVTEKGKDVELRCDPISGHTALYWYRQSLGQGLEFLIYFQGNSAPDKSGLPSDRFSAERTGGSVSTLTIQRTQQEDSAVYLCASSLEGAGSANTQYFGPGTRLTVL.

This clonotype was observed a few times. V usage is TRBV6-2 or TRBV6-3 and J usage is TRBJ1-5, with D tentatively TRBD1 (6 bases). The germline CDR1 and CDR2 sequences are MNHEY and SVGEGT. The CDR3 is made up of 16 amino acids. The V gene lost 2 bases and the J gene lost 7 bases, with 18 bases spanning the gap. The CDR3 region is CASSYPSIDQGQPQHF. The CDR3 coding sequence is TGTGCCAGCAGTTACCCCTCCATAGATCAGGGGCAGCCCCAGCATTTT.

V is TRBV28 and J is TRBJ2-4, with 9 bases aligning to TRBD2. Germline V gives CDR1 MDHEN, CDR2 SYDVKM. The CDR3 runs to 14 residues. V gave up 4 bases and J gave up 13 bases; unmatched junction bases: 11. The CDR3 DNA sequence: TGTGCCAGCAGTTCCCTGAGCGGGAGGAAAGAGCAGTACTTC. This sequence encodes CASSSLSGRKEQYF.

The rearrangement uses TRBV28 and TRBJ1-5; unclear D gene. The CDR3 length is 12 residues. The germline V and J ends were trimmed by 1 base and 7 bases, with 5 bases remaining between them. Germline V gene lookup returns CDR1 MDHEN and CDR2 SYDVKM. Here the CDR3 reads CASSLYFQPQHF. The DNA of the CDR3 is TGTGCCAGCAGTTTATATTTCCAGCCCCAGCATTTT.